This T cell receptor (beta chain) was identified during a study of blood T cell repertoires in acute mononucleosis (dated by TCRdb to 2020 to 2022). In terms of the full investigation: Acute-phase samples, representing the primary response, were taken within 2 weeks of symptom onset. In the acute phase, YVL-BR-specific cells accounted for a mean of roughly 2% of blood CD8 T cells, and GLC-BM-specific cells for a mean of about 1.2%. A mean blood EBV load of around 3.8 log10 genome copies per million B cells was observed during acute infection, and a mean blood EBV load of roughly 2.7 was observed at convalescence. Study-wide findings and limitations: Only a few donors were included in the cohort, so group averages were based on very few individuals. Low acute-to-convalescent clonotype overlap might partly reflect sampling error, because only a fraction of each donor's blood was analyzed. Persistence into convalescence was observed for only roughly 9.4% of unique acute clonotypes, yet most of the response was made up by these persisting clonotypes, and the remaining acute clonotypes were seemingly replaced by new diverse de novo clonotypes. In TCR repertoire selection for BRLF1 (YVL-BR), TCRalpha CDR3 motifs took on a dominant role, whereas TCRbeta played only a minimal one.

For TCR profiling, total RNA from at least 9,500 sorted tetramer+ CD8 T cells was reverse transcribed into cDNA. PCR amplification of CDR3 regions used primers annealing to V and J regions and added unique molecular identifiers so that templates could be tracked. The immunoSEQ platform, including its sequencing and error-correction standards, was used to profile TCRalpha and TCRbeta chains. On the authors' methods: Clonal copy numbers were corrected for sequencing and PCR errors, and CDR3s were defined according to IMGT conventions. Only productive rearrangements were analyzed, using immunoSEQ Analyzer versions 2.0 and 3.0, with gene-pairing frequencies processed further in Microsoft Excel. Circos plots were used to visualize V-J pairings, and MEME plus a custom motifSearch program were used to find CDR3 motifs. The OLGA algorithm was used to calculate the probability of generation of TCR sequences. Clonotypes found at both visits were termed persistent, clonotypes found only in the acute phase were termed nonpersistent, and clonotypes found only at convalescence were termed de novo. A public TCR was defined as an amino acid clonotype used by more than one donor. The source is immuneACCESS, and TCRdb retained only in-frame sequences with V and J called. Part of the clones is not carried over; for the studies checked, unresolved V genes explain less than half of this, and the remainder is unexplained. The V and J calls and the clone size are those of that table, but D and trimming were determined from the DNA. Present in this sample are around 2,000 clones, over 25% of which were seen just once. Roughly 68% of the sample comes from the top ten.

This sample's time point label indicates: acute infectious mononucleosis, at clinical presentation within 2 weeks of symptom onset (visit 1). Over primary infection, the study followed CD8 T cell responses to two immunodominant EBV epitopes: BRLF1 109 (YVL-BR) and BMLF1 280 (GLC-BM). Primary EBV infection was indicated by a positive serum heterophile antibody test and EBV viral capsid antigen-specific IgM. Total CD8 T cells were first enriched from PBMCs by magnetic positive selection (MACS). A FACSAria III was used to sort live CD3+ CD8+ tetramer+ cells to a purity above 95%. A PE-conjugated tetramer loaded with the BRLF1 109-117 peptide was used for cell sorting. Directly ex vivo after tetramer sorting, the TCR repertoires of EBV epitope-specific CD8 T cells were deep-sequenced at acute infection and at convalescence. Donors were a few people aged about 18 to 29 with clinical acute infectious mononucleosis and laboratory evidence of primary EBV infection. Heparinized peripheral blood was drawn at clinical presentation with mononucleosis symptoms and again about 6 months later. PBMCs were isolated by Ficoll-Paque density gradient centrifugation.

This clone appeared a few times. Base-call qualities are not available, and no considerably larger clone is one nucleotide away. Trimming removed 6 bases from V and 5 bases from J; the gene matches leave 16 bases unexplained. The germline V gene encodes CDR1 MGHDK and CDR2 SYGVNS. Its CDR3 holds 17 amino acids, cysteine through phenylalanine. The kept DNA is CDR3 alone, 51 bases in frame from the first base. Sequencing was performed on EBV YVL epitope tetramer+ CD8+ T cells sorted from PBMCs, taken during acute infectious mononucleosis. The sample's cell subset or site, from its label and the paper: CD8 T cells binding a tetramer with EBV BRLF1 109-117 peptide (YVL-BR). The chain uses TRBV25-1 and TRBJ2-1; the junction holds 7 bases that match TRBD2. This TCR was sampled from a man in his late teens or twenties with infectious mononucleosis caused by EBV. The CDR3 protein is CASRLRGRGIVNNEQFF. The nucleotides are TGTGCCAGCAGGCTACGAGGGAGGGGAATCGTCAACAATGAGCAGTTCTTC.